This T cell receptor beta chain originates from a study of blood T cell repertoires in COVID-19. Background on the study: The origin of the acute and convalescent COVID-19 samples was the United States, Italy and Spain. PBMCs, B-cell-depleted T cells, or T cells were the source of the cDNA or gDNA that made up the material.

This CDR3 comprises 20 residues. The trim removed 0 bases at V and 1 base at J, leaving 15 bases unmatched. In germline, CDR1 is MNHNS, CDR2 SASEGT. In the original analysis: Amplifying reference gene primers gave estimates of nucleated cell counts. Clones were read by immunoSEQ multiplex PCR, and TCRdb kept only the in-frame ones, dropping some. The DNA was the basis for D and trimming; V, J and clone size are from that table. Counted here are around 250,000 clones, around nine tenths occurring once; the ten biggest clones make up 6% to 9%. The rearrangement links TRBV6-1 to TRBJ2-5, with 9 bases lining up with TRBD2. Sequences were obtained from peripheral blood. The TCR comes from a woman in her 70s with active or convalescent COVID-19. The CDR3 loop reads CASSEAQLFPAGGGQETQYF. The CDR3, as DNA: TGTGCCAGCAGTGAAGCGCAGTTATTTCCAGCGGGGGGAGGCCAAGAGACCCAGTACTTC.